The present entry profiles one T cell receptor (beta chain) with its context. Antigen unknown. These data originate in a study of T cell responses to AZD1222 COVID-19 vaccine. Assay: immunoSEQ multiplex PCR; the TCRdb copy retains only in-frame clones and omits some. The repertoire includes tens of thousands of clones, about nine tenths of them detected once, and roughly 28% sits in the top ten. Overall study findings and caveats: Baseline serology detected seropositivity in only 6 or 7 AZD1222 recipients. Possibly, clonal diversity was underestimated; donors were largely white British and included more females.

Per the germline V gene, CDR1 is SGHTA and CDR2 is FQGNSA. V shed 5 bases and J shed 4 bases, with 17 bases lying between them. This CDR3 has 15 residues. Sample: peripheral blood, taken 28 days after the second AZD1222 dose. The TCR was taken from an adult who received the AZD1222 COVID-19 vaccine. The J gene is TRBJ1-2, the V gene TRBV7-2, with TRBD1 as a possible D gene (5 bases). The CDR3: CASSKGHAGPYGYTF. For the CDR3, the DNA is TGTGCCAGCAGCAAAGGTCACGCGGGACCCTATGGCTACACCTTC.